Listed below are T cell receptor beta chains from one sample, sequenced in a study of T cell repertoires in cytomegalovirus infection. TCRdb ran MiXCR on the reads and lists one entry per CDR3 protein. The sample consists of 200,000 to 300,000 distinct CDR3 sequences, approximately 15% of them appearing once. The sample comprised PBMCs. These receptors came from a human donor in good health (CMV status not recorded). Some clones in this sample may be carry-over from other donors' samples. Both conserved end residues are part of each CDR3. Each record gives: J gene, D gene, clone size, V gene, CDR3 DNA, CDR3 protein. A D gene is named only where the DNA matches it firmly. Expanded clones are given a class, and other clones once, few, many or no size at all.

TRBJ1-1 TRBD1 . TRBV12-3/TRBV12-4 TGTGCCAGCAGGAGAGCAGGGGGTAACACTGAAGCTTTCTTT CASRRAGGNTEAFF
TRBJ2-7 TRBD2 . TRBV28 TGTGCCAGCACAACGGGACTAGCAGATTACGAGCAGTACTTC CASTTGLADYEQYF
TRBJ2-3 TRBD1 . TRBV6-5 TGTGCCAGCAGCCAGACAGGGGGCACAGATACGCAGTATTTT CASSQTGGTDTQYF
TRBJ1-1 . many TRBV12-3/TRBV12-4 TGTGCCAGCAGTTTACTTCTAGCGAACACTGAAGCTTTCTTT CASSLLLANTEAFF
TRBJ2-1 TRBD1 many TRBV7-2 TGTGCCAGCAGCTCGTTGACAGGGGGGACTACCACCGCCTACAATGAGCAGTTCTTC CASSSLTGGTTTAYNEQFF
TRBJ1-5 . . TRBV5-5 TGTGCCAGCACCAACGGGTTGAGCAATCAGCCCCAGCATTTT CASTNGLSNQPQHF
TRBJ1-2 . many TRBV7-2 TGTGCCAGCAGCTTAGTTGGACGTAGCTACACCTTC CASSLVGRSYTF
TRBJ2-3 . many TRBV23-1 TGCGCCAGCAGTCAATCGGGGAGCACAGATACGCAGTATTTT CASSQSGSTDTQYF
TRBJ2-7 TRBD1 many TRBV6-2/TRBV6-3 TGTGCCAGCAGAGCTCCGGGACAGGGGTTCGAGCAGTACTTC CASRAPGQGFEQYF
TRBJ2-7 TRBD2 many TRBV7-8 TGTGCCAGCAGCTTAGCGCTCAGCGGGGCTGCCTCCTACGAGCAGTACTTC CASSLALSGAASYEQYF